This paragraph reports one T cell receptor (beta chain). Its antigen is as yet unknown. The assay used was immunoSEQ (version v3.0), run at survey level. The sequencing target was about 35,000-55,000 T-cell genomes per sample. Produced via immunoSEQ multiplex PCR; TCRdb's table is partial and in-frame only. The profile shows 25,000 to 35,000 clones, about 96% of them singletons. This sample stems from a study of long-term antiretroviral therapy in people with HIV. Broader study findings: Even long-term ART left TRB diversity below transplant donor controls, despite gains. Narrower CDR3 length ranges marked HIV repertoires relative to controls.

Two or more post-ART PBMC samples, plus at least one pre-ART sample, were available for each donor. The sample was unsorted PBMCs, taken approximately 6.6 years after starting antiretroviral therapy. The sequence derives from a man between 25 and 39 years old with HIV.

CDR3 nucleotides: TGCGCCAGCAGCTCGTCACTAGCGGGGGTTACCGGGGAGCTGTTTTTT. Residues: CASSSSLAGVTGELFF. The chain has TRBV5-1 and TRBJ2-2; TRBD2 matches 11 bases. This CDR3 has 16 residues. After removal of 3 bases from V and 5 bases from J, the junction contained 6 bases not matched to a gene. CDR1 and CDR2 from the germline V gene are SGHRS and YFSETQ.